This entry concerns a single TCR beta chain. The record originates from a study of Graves' ophthalmopathy and Graves' hyperthyroidism. This CDR3 contains 13 residues. V lost 6 bases and J 11 bases, leaving 17 bases between the germline ends. Looked up from germline, CDR1 is SQVTM and CDR2 is ANQGSEA. RNA transcripts served as template for amplifying TCR beta CDR3 sequences. First-round RT-PCR relied on HTBI primers, and a second-round multiplex PCR came next. TCRdb analysed the multiplex PCR reads with MiXCR anew, one entry per CDR3 protein. The sample records about 740,000 distinct CDR3 sequences, roughly 41% being singletons.

This TCR was sampled from an adult man with Graves' ophthalmopathy. V usage is TRBV29-1 and J usage is TRBJ1-6; TRBD1 might be the D (5 bases). Sequencing input: peripheral blood. CDR3 loop: CSVGDRNNPPLHF. CDR3 DNA sequence: TGCAGCGTGGGAGACAGAAACAATCCACCCCTCCACTTT. Full variable domain (missing parts from reference TRBV29-1 and TRBJ1-6): SAVISQKPSRDICQRGTSLTIQCQVDSQVTMMFWYRQQPGQSLTLIATANQGSEATYESGFVIDKFPISRPNLTFSTLTVSNMSPEDSSIYLCSVGDRNNPPLHFGNGTRLTVT.